This T cell receptor beta chain was captured in a study of vaccination and CD4 T cells after COVID-19. Overall study: No peptide, an HIV-1 Nef pool, or a CEFX pool was what each control culture received.

CDR3 length: 13 residues. CDR1 and CDR2 (germline): SNHLY, FYNNEI. The trim removed 6 bases at V and 9 bases at J, leaving 3 bases unmatched. A remark on this clonotype: The antigen remains undetermined.

As for treatment: roughly 10-day PBMC culture with coronavirus spike peptide pools or control peptides (ViraFEST assay). The Oncomine TCR Beta short-read assay sequenced DNA from cultured CD4+ T cells. TCRdb passed the PCR reads through MiXCR, listing each CDR3 protein once. Of around 20,000 distinct CDR3 sequences listed, 45% to 60% were seen once; the top ten hold around 9.6%. The material was CD4+ T cells from blood, cultured in vitro, obtained after SARS-CoV-2 vaccination. The V call is TRBV2, the J call TRBJ1-6, with 9 positions matching TRBD1. The clonotype originates from a human donor who had recovered from COVID-19. CDR3 protein: CASRGQGSSPLHF. The CDR3 coding sequence is TGTGCCAGCAGGGGACAGGGAAGTTCACCCCTCCACTTT.